One sample yielded the 2 T cell receptor beta chains listed below, sequenced in a study of beta chain features in type 1 diabetes. Whole-study results and caveats: When Type 1 diabetes patients were examined, their TCRB CDR3s proved moderately but significantly shorter in all four CD4+ subsets.

These TCRs' antigens remain unknown. All of the isolated RNA was reverse transcribed, so expressed TCRB transcripts were sequenced. This table comes from immunoSEQ multiplex PCR, and its TCRdb copy is limited to in-frame clones, with some not included. The sample shows approximately 250,000 clones, 11% of them seen only once. Sequenced input: naive CD4+ T cells from blood. Every receptor here comes from a man between 25 and 39 years old with type 1 diabetes.

A few counts support this clone. Other DNA sequences within the sample encode an identical CDR3. The chain joins TRBV20-1 to TRBJ2-1, with no clear D. This CDR3 region has 10 residues. With 6 bases removed from V and 5 bases from J, the gap between germline ends came to 5 bases. The V gene's germline CDR1 is DFQATT and CDR2 SNEGSKA (reference sequence). In DNA, the CDR3 is TGCAGTGCACTTGACAATGAGCAGTTCTTC. Its translation: CSALDNEQFF.

The sample holds a few counts of this clone. The CDR3 reads CASTPGLGYTF. The CDR3 nucleotides read TGTGCCAGCACTCCAGGGCTCGGCTACACCTTC. The V gene is TRBV6-6, the J gene TRBJ1-2; maybe TRBD1 (5 bases). This CDR3 has 11 amino acids. V shed 7 bases and J shed 8 bases, with 11 bases lying between them. Germline lookup yields CDR1 MNHNY and CDR2 SVGAGI (reference sequence).